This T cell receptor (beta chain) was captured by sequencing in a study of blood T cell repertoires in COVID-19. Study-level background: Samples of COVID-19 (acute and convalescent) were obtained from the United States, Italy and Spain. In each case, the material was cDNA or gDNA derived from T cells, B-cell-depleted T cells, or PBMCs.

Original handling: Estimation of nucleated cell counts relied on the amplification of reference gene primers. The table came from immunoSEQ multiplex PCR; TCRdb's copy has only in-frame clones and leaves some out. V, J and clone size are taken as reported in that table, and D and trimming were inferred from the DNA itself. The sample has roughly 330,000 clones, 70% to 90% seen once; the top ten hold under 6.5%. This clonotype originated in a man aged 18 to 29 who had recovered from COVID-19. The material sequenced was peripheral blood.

The CDR3 sequence is CASRPRVPTMSYGYTF. CDR3 coding DNA: TGTGCCAGCAGACCTCGGGTCCCTACGATGAGTTATGGCTACACCTTC. The genes are TRBV27 and TRBJ1-2; D call uncertain. Trimming left V 6 bases short and J 5 bases short, with 22 bases between. There are 16 residues in the CDR3. Germline CDR1 MNHEY, CDR2 SMNVEV (reference sequence).